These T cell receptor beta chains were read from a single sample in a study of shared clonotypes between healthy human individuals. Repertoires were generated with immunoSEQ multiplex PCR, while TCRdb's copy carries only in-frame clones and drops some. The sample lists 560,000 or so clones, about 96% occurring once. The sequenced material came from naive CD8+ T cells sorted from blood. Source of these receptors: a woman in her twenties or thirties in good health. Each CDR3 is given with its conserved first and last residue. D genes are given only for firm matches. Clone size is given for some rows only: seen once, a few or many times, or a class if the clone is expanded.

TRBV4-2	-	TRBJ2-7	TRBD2	CASSQDPPSGHSYEQYF	TGTGCCAGCAGCCAAGATCCCCCTAGCGGGCATTCCTACGAGCAGTACTTC
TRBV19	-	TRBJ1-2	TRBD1	CASSPWTGNGYTF	TGTGCCAGTAGTCCGTGGACAGGGAATGGCTACACCTTC
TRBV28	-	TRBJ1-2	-	CASSWGSFYGYTF	TGTGCCAGCAGTTGGGGTAGTTTCTATGGCTACACCTTC
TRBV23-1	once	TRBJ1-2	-	CASAGPEGKANYGYTF	TGCGCCAGCGCCGGCCCTGAGGGGAAAGCTAACTATGGCTACACCTTC
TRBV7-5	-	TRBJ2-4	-	CVRNPRPGGFHIQYF	TGTGTCAGAAACCCCCGACCAGGGGGTTTCCACATTCAGTACTTC
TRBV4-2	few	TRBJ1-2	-	CASSQGHSGYTF	TGTGCCAGCAGCCAAGGTCACTCAGGCTACACCTTC
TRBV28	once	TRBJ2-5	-	CASSPPAGGIQETQYF	TGTGCCAGCAGCCCCCCTGCAGGGGGGATCCAAGAGACCCAGTACTTC
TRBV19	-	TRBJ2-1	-	CASSSPDYRNNEQFF	TGTGCCAGTAGTAGCCCCGACTACCGTAACAATGAGCAGTTCTTC
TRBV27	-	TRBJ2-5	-	CASRDAHSQETQYF	TGTGCCAGCAGAGACGCCCACTCCCAAGAGACCCAGTACTTC
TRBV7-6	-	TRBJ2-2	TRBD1	CASSLKARDREDTGELFF	TGTGCCAGCAGCTTAAAGGCCCGGGACAGGGAGGACACCGGGGAGCTGTTTTTT
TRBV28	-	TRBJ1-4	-	CASSQGTTNEKLFF	TGTGCCAGCAGTCAAGGGACAACTAATGAAAAACTGTTTTTT
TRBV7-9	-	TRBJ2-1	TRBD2	CASSLASGRANEQFF	TGTGCCAGCAGCTTAGCTAGCGGGAGGGCCAATGAGCAGTTCTTC
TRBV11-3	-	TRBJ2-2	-	CASSLDGYPTGELFF	TGTGCCAGCAGCTTAGATGGCTATCCCACCGGGGAGCTGTTTTTT
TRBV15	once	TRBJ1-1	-	CATSRGLENTEAFF	TGTGCCACCAGCAGGGGACTCGAGAACACTGAAGCTTTCTTT
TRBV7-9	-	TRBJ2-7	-	CASSSARRGLSHEQYF	TGTGCCAGCAGCTCCGCCCGCCGGGGCCTCAGCCACGAGCAGTACTTC
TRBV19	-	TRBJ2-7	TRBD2	CASSNRFNSGRHYEQYF	TGTGCCAGTAGTAACCGATTTAATAGCGGGAGGCACTACGAGCAGTACTTC
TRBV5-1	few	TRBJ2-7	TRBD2	CASSPGTSGYEQYF	TGCGCCAGCAGCCCCGGGACTAGCGGATACGAGCAGTACTTC